Reported below is one TCR beta chain. The antigen remains undetermined. This entry comes from a study of shared clonotypes between healthy human individuals. Study outcomes and limitations: Rarefaction showed that sequencing of sorted subsets was incomplete (despite large depth).

The length of the CDR3 is 16 residues. In germline, CDR1 is MNHEY, CDR2 SVGAGI. Unmatched junction bases numbered 10, after V lost 0 bases and J lost 7 bases. Libraries were prepared by immunoSEQ multiplex PCR; TCRdb keeps only in-frame clonotypes and omits some of them. The sample lists about 980,000 clones; less than 85% were seen once. Source material: memory CD4+ T cells sorted from blood. The subset here: CD45RA-negative fraction. The chain recombines TRBV6-5 with TRBJ2-3, with 7 bases lining up with TRBD2. This clonotype was sampled from a man between 18 and 29 years old in good health. The CDR3 DNA is TGTGCCAGCAGTTACTCGCGGGAGCCGGGACCCAATACGCAGTATTTT. As protein: CASSYSREPGPNTQYF.